The 24 T cell receptor beta chains in this list originate from one sample, sequenced in a study of early T cells in non-severe SARS-CoV-2 infection. TCRdb reprocessed the 5' RACE reads with MiXCR, giving one entry per CDR3 protein. In the table there are approximately 35,000 distinct CDR3 sequences, more than 4.5% of which are singletons. Sequencing used whole blood. Receptors were obtained from an adult who was a healthcare worker with PCR-confirmed SARS-CoV-2 infection or an uninfected control (not recorded which).

This clonotype was recorded a few times. The V gene is TRBV18, the J gene TRBJ2-1; 11 nucleotides line up with TRBD2. The CDR3 is 18 residues long. Germline CDR1 and CDR2: KGHSH and LQKENI. V trimming: 3 bases; J trimming: 6 bases; junction bases outside the gene matches: 13. The CDR3 sequence: CASSPRGLAGGLSNEQFF. The CDR3 DNA is TGTGCCAGCTCACCGCGAGGATTAGCGGGAGGGCTTTCCAATGAGCAGTTCTTC.

This clonotype has more than one count but fewer than ten. In nucleotides, the CDR3 is TGCAGCACTGGGGGACCGAACATAAACAATGAGCAGTTCTTC. This encodes CSTGGPNINNEQFF. This chain joins TRBV29-1 and TRBJ2-1; D tentatively fits TRBD1 or TRBD2 (5 bases each). Looked up from germline, CDR1 is SQVTM and CDR2 is ANQGSEA. The germline V and J ends were trimmed by 8 bases and 5 bases, with 19 bases remaining between them. The CDR3 length is 14 residues.

This clonotype was seen more than once but under ten times. This chain joins TRBV28 and TRBJ2-7; 10 nucleotides line up with TRBD1. The CDR3 runs to 15 residues. Per the germline V gene, CDR1 is MDHEN and CDR2 is SYDVKM. Losses at the gene ends were 6 bases for V and 5 bases for J; bases not matched to a gene: 10. Written as DNA, the CDR3 is TGTGCCAGCAGCCTCGTCCGGGACAGGGGCCACGAGCAGTACTTC. Translated: CASSLVRDRGHEQYF. The full variable domain, with the rest looked up from reference TRBV28 and TRBJ2-7, is DVKVTQSSRYLVKRTGEKVFLECVQDMDHENMFWYRQDPGLGLRLIYFSYDVKMKEKGDIPEGYSVSREKKERFSLILESASTNQTSMYLCASSLVRDRGHEQYFGPGTRLTVT.

This clonotype has at least ten counts. The chain carries TRBV6-2 or TRBV6-3 and TRBJ2-6; D unclear. Trimming took off 5 bases at V and 0 bases at J, with 11 bases between the two ends. CDR1 is MNHEY and CDR2 is SVGEGT in the germline V gene. There are 16 residues in the CDR3. CDR3 sequence (DNA): TGTGCCAGCAGTCTAGACGGAAGCTCTGGGGCCAACGTCCTGACTTTC. Residues: CASSLDGSSGANVLTF.

The chain links TRBV20-1 to TRBJ1-1, with D uncertain. The germline V and J ends were trimmed by 3 bases and 1 base, with 15 bases remaining between them. The length of the CDR3 is 15 residues. Germline CDR1 DFQATT, CDR2 SNEGSKA (reference sequence). The CDR3 sequence: CSARGARETNTEAFF. DNA for the CDR3: TGCAGTGCTAGGGGCGCTCGGGAGACGAACACTGAAGCTTTCTTT.

The chain uses TRBV6-2 or TRBV6-3 and TRBJ2-1; D may be TRBD2 (6 bases). Germline V gene sequence: CDR1 MNHEY, CDR2 SVGEGT. The length of the CDR3 is 14 residues. V was clipped by 4 bases and J by 5 bases, with 12 bases between them. CDR3 protein: CASSSSGAHNEQFF. CDR3 coding DNA: TGTGCCAGCAGTTCGTCGGGAGCCCACAATGAGCAGTTCTTC.

This clonotype showed up many times. The rearrangement uses TRBV7-6 and TRBJ1-2, with TRBD1 matching over 8 bases. CDR3 length: 13 amino acids. The V and J ends lost 3 bases and 6 bases, in that order; junction bases with no gene match: 3. The germline CDR1 and CDR2 sequences are SGHVS and FNYEAQ. CDR3 in DNA: TGTGCCAGCAGCTTGGACAGGGTTAATGGCTACACCTTC. Its protein is CASSLDRVNGYTF. The full variable domain, its missing parts supplied by reference TRBV7-6 and TRBJ1-2, is GAGVSQSPRYKVTKRGQDVALRCDPISGHVSLYWYRQALGQGPEFLTYFNYEAQQDKSGLPNDRFSAERPEGSISTLTIQRTEQRDSAMYRCASSLDRVNGYTFGSGTRLTVV.

Within the sample, this clonotype is medium-sized. This CDR3 reads CASSMGPGLATGEQFF. CDR3 DNA: TGTGCCAGCAGCATGGGTCCGGGACTAGCTACGGGTGAGCAGTTCTTC. This rearrangement joins TRBV11-2 to TRBJ2-1; 9 bases align to TRBD2. The length of the CDR3 is 16 residues. Germline loops: CDR1 SGHAT, CDR2 FQNNGV. V lost 5 bases and J lost 9; bases outside the gene matches: 14.

Only a few counts were recorded for this clonotype. The rearrangement joins TRBV7-9 to TRBJ2-7; 15 bases fit TRBD2. The junction had 14 bases not matched to a gene; V was cut back by 5 bases and J by 6 bases. Per the germline V gene, CDR1 is SEHNR and CDR2 is FQNEAQ (reference sequence). The CDR3 extends over 18 amino acids. The CDR3, as DNA: TGTGCCAGCAGCGTCTACAGGGGACTAGCGGGAGGCGGAGGCGAGCAGTACTTC. It yields the protein CASSVYRGLAGGGGEQYF. The complete variable domain, with remaining parts taken from reference TRBV7-9 and TRBJ2-7, reads DTGVSQNPRHKITKRGQNVTFRCDPISEHNRLYWYRQTLGQGPEFLTYFQNEAQLEKSRLLSDRFSAERPKGSFSTLEIQRTEQGDSAMYLCASSVYRGLAGGGGEQYFGPGTRLTVT.

This clonotype was counted ten times or more. The chain links TRBV20-1 to TRBJ2-1; the D gene is possibly TRBD2 (5 bases). The V and J ends lost 5 bases and 8 bases respectively, with 16 bases between them. The germline gives CDR1 DFQATT, CDR2 SNEGSKA (reference sequence). CDR3 length: 13 amino acids. Here the CDR3 reads CSAARADLDEQFF. CDR3 DNA: TGCAGTGCTGCGAGGGCTGATTTGGATGAGCAGTTCTTC.

This clonotype has a count of ten or more. The chain employs TRBV18 and TRBJ2-4, with unresolved D. The germline V gene has CDR1 KGHSH and CDR2 LQKENI. The CDR3 consists of 13 residues. Trimming stripped 1 base from V and 8 bases from J, with 9 bases between. As DNA, the CDR3 is TGTGCCAGCTCACCACGGGCGAGCGACATTCAGTACTTC. This encodes CASSPRASDIQYF.

This clonotype was counted at least ten times. J is TRBJ1-5 and V is TRBV19, with TRBD1 matching 7 bases. Germline CDR1 and CDR2: LNHDA and SQIVND (reference sequence). The CDR3 sequence is 16 residues long. Trimming cost V 6 bases and J 2 bases; bases outside gene matches: 10. CDR3 DNA sequence: TGTGCCAGTAGAACACAGGGGTGGATTGGCAATCAGCCCCAGCATTTT. The encoded protein is CASRTQGWIGNQPQHF.

This clonotype was detected ten times or more. V usage is TRBV18 and J usage is TRBJ1-1; D is ambiguous. This CDR3 is built from 19 residues. V lost 3 bases, J lost 1 base, and 24 bases lay in between. CDR1 is KGHSH and CDR2 is LQKENI in the germline V gene. The CDR3 spells CASSPRPGNLITQNTEAFF. The CDR3 DNA reads TGTGCCAGCTCACCCCGCCCGGGAAACCTCATCACCCAGAACACTGAAGCTTTCTTT.

This clonotype turned up a few times. The V and J genes are TRBV13 and TRBJ2-2, with 9 positions matching TRBD2. The CDR3 consists of 15 residues. V trimming: 2 bases; J trimming: 3 bases; junction bases outside the gene matches: 1. Germline CDR1 is PRHDT and CDR2 is FYEKMQ (reference sequence). Written as DNA, the CDR3 is TGTGCCAGCAGCTTAATAGCGGGAGACACCGGGGAGCTGTTTTTT. This sequence encodes CASSLIAGDTGELFF.

The V call is TRBV11-3, the J call TRBJ2-3; 8 positions match TRBD1. J lost 2 bases, V lost 5 bases, and 6 bases had no gene match. This CDR3 region has 15 residues. Per germline, CDR1 SGHNT and CDR2 YENEEA. CDR3 DNA: TGTGCCAGCAGCCATGGGACAGGACCCACAGATACGCAGTATTTT. Translation gives CASSHGTGPTDTQYF. Looking up the rest from reference TRBV11-3 and TRBJ2-3 gives the full variable domain: EAGVVQSPRYKIIEKKQPVAFWCNPISGHNTLYWYLQNLGQGPELLIRYENEEAVDDSQLPKDRFSAERLKGVDSTLKIQPAELGDSAVYLCASSHGTGPTDTQYFGPGTRLTVL.

This chain connects TRBV6-2 or TRBV6-3 to TRBJ1-2; 10 bases line up with TRBD1. CDR3 length: 17 residues. The V and J ends lost 6 bases and 3 bases, in that order; junction bases with no gene match: 13. Germline V lookup: CDR1 MNHEY, CDR2 SVGEGT. The CDR3, as DNA: TGTGCCAGCAGCCACGAGTGGACAGGGGGACCAGACTATGGCTACACCTTC. This translates into CASSHEWTGGPDYGYTF.

This clonotype has only a few counts. This chain links TRBV27 with TRBJ2-5; 8 bases agree with TRBD2. Germline values: CDR1 MNHEY, CDR2 SMNVEV (reference sequence). This CDR3 contains 13 residues. The trim removed 6 bases at V and 5 bases at J, leaving 5 bases unmatched. The CDR3 nucleotides are TGTGCCAGCAGCCCGGGGGGGGTGGAGACCCAGTACTTC. Translated, it gives CASSPGGVETQYF.

This clonotype came up many times. The CDR3 region is CASSPPGLAFYNEQFF. As DNA, the CDR3 is TGTGCCAGCAGCCCCCCGGGACTAGCGTTCTACAATGAGCAGTTCTTC. The genes are TRBV7-2 and TRBJ2-1, with 10 bases fitting TRBD2. Germline CDR1 reads SGHTA; CDR2 reads FQGNSA. The CDR3 extends over 16 amino acids. V lost 5 bases, J lost 3 bases, and 7 bases stayed unmatched.

This clonotype was seen a handful of times. The rearrangement uses TRBV5-6 and TRBJ2-5, with 7 bases matching TRBD1. The V gene's germline CDR1 is SGHDT and CDR2 YYEEEE. Trimming took 2 bases from V and 4 from J; bases not matched to a gene: 8. This CDR3 is built from 15 residues. CDR3: CASSFRQGRGETQYF. In DNA, the CDR3 is TGTGCCAGCAGCTTTCGACAGGGAAGGGGAGAGACCCAGTACTTC.

The rearrangement uses TRBV6-5 and TRBJ2-5; 7 bases are shared with TRBD2. This CDR3 has 15 amino acids. Germline V gene data show CDR1 as MNHEY and CDR2 as SVGAGI. The V and J ends lost 4 bases and 2 bases, in that order; junction bases with no gene match: 7. The CDR3 loop reads CASSFGTGGQETQYF. CDR3 nucleotides: TGTGCCAGCAGTTTCGGGACGGGGGGACAAGAGACCCAGTACTTC.

V usage is TRBV14 and J usage is TRBJ2-5; either TRBD1 or TRBD2 may fit D (5 bases each). The length of the CDR3 is 15 residues. Germline V gene data show CDR1 as SGHDN and CDR2 as FVKESK. With 6 bases removed from V and 2 bases from J, the gap between germline ends came to 16 bases. The CDR3 DNA sequence: TGTGCCAGCAGTCGACTAAGAGGGGAGCAAGAGACCCAGTACTTC. It encodes CASSRLRGEQETQYF.

The table lists this clonotype with many counts. J is TRBJ1-5 and V is TRBV7-2, with a tentative D call TRBD1 (6 bases). The germline V and J ends were trimmed by 0 bases and 0 bases, with 12 bases remaining between them. CDR1 SGHTA and CDR2 FQGNSA come from the germline V gene. This CDR3 is 17 amino acids long. The CDR3 here is CASSLARQVLSNQPQHF. The CDR3, as DNA: TGTGCCAGCAGCTTAGCGCGACAGGTTCTTAGCAATCAGCCCCAGCATTTT. Full variable domain (missing parts from reference TRBV7-2 and TRBJ1-5): GAGVSQSPSNKVTEKGKDVELRCDPISGHTALYWYRQSLGQGLEFLIYFQGNSAPDKSGLPSDRFSAERTGGSVSTLTIQRTQQEDSAVYLCASSLARQVLSNQPQHFGDGTRLSIL.

Many counts were recorded for this clonotype. In DNA form, the CDR3 reads TGTGCCAGCTCGCCCGGGACCTTAGGAGCTTTCTTT. It is translated as CASSPGTLGAFF. J is TRBJ1-1 and V is TRBV18, with a possible D match to TRBD1 (5 bases). Germline assignment: CDR1 KGHSH and CDR2 LQKENI. The CDR3 is made up of 12 amino acids. Trimming took off 6 bases at V and 10 bases at J, with 15 bases between the two ends. Based on the CDR3 plus reference TRBV18 and TRBJ1-1, the full variable domain is NAGVMQNPRHLVRRRGQEARLRCSPMKGHSHVYWYRQLPEEGLKFMVYLQKENIIDESGMPKERFSAEFPKEGPSILRIQQVVRGDSAAYFCASSPGTLGAFFGQGTRLTVV.

This clonotype was seen at least ten times. The rearrangement joins TRBV27 to TRBJ2-3; 7 bases are shared with TRBD1. The V and J ends lost 3 bases and 5 bases, in that order; junction bases with no gene match: 2. CDR3 length: 13 amino acids. Germline V gene sequence: CDR1 MNHEY, CDR2 SMNVEV (reference sequence). The CDR3: CASSFNRGDTQYF. The CDR3 DNA sequence: TGTGCCAGCAGTTTCAACAGGGGAGATACGCAGTATTTT.